This entry lists 12 T cell receptor beta chains sequenced from one sample in a study of CD8+CD57+ T cells in acquired aplastic anemia. Using genomic DNA as the template, TCR beta VDJ and CDR3 profiling was carried out. TCRdb analysed the reads with MiXCR anew, one entry per CDR3 protein. In the table there are around 170,000 distinct CDR3 sequences, about 60% of which are singletons. Specimen: sorted CD4+, CD8+, or CD8+CD57+ T cells (not recorded which) from PBMCs. These receptors were collected from a human donor in good health.

CDR3 loop: CASSLKQDRLREQYF. The DNA for the CDR3 is TGTGCCAGCAGCTTAAAGCAGGACCGACTTCGGGAGCAGTACTTC. This rearrangement joins TRBV7-3 to TRBJ2-7; D gene ambiguous. Germline V lookup: CDR1 SGHTA, CDR2 FQGTGA. V lost 1 base to trimming and J lost 7 bases, with 17 bases between them. The CDR3 runs to 15 residues.

In its sample, this clonotype was seen many times. This chain joins TRBV20-1 and TRBJ2-7; no clear D. Trimming shortened V by 1 base and J by 3 bases, and 13 bases separated the two germline ends. The CDR3 has 14 residues. CDR1 is DFQATT, CDR2 SNEGSKA, per germline (reference sequence). The CDR3 nucleotides read TGCAGTGCTAGAGCGGCACTGGGCGGCTACGAGCAGTACTTC. Translating it yields CSARAALGGYEQYF.

This clonotype was found many times. This rearrangement joins TRBV20-1 to TRBJ1-5; TRBD1 is a possible D gene (5 bases). The V gene's germline CDR1 is DFQATT and CDR2 SNEGSKA (reference sequence). The CDR3 contains 13 residues. V was shortened by 6 bases and J by 3 bases, with 12 bases between the two germline ends. CDR3 sequence (DNA): TGCAGTGCCACCGGGACTGTCAATCAGCCCCAGCATTTT. This gives the protein CSATGTVNQPQHF.

Only one count was recorded for this clonotype. The rearrangement joins TRBV2 to TRBJ1-5; D uncertain. Trimming took off 4 bases at V and 4 bases at J, with 11 bases between the two ends. Per the germline V gene, CDR1 is SNHLY and CDR2 is FYNNEI. The CDR3 consists of 14 residues. Here the CDR3 DNA reads TGTGCCAGCAGTGGGCCCTGGGGTAATCAGCCCCAGCATTTT. Translating gives CASSGPWGNQPQHF.

The chain employs TRBV7-9 and TRBJ1-6, with 9 bases lining up with TRBD1. CDR1 is SEHNR, CDR2 FQNEAQ, per germline (reference sequence). CDR3 length equals 15 residues. V shed 5 bases, J shed 9 bases, and the junction held 8 bases outside the gene matches. For the CDR3, the DNA is TGTGCCAGCAGCGCTGGGACAGGGTTAAGTTCACCCCTCCACTTT. Translation gives CASSAGTGLSSPLHF.

The chain uses TRBV29-1 and TRBJ1-2; 9 nucleotides agree with TRBD1. The CDR3 sequence is 13 residues long. J lost 6 bases, V lost 6 bases, and 8 bases had no gene match. Germline CDR1 SQVTM, CDR2 ANQGSEA. DNA for the CDR3: TGCAGCGTGGTACCCGGGACAGGGAATGGCTACACCTTC. This gives the protein CSVVPGTGNGYTF.

The chain is built from TRBV2 and TRBJ2-7; TRBD2 is a possible D gene (6 bases). This CDR3 is 15 amino acids long. Germline V gives CDR1 SNHLY, CDR2 FYNNEI. Trimming cost V 10 bases and J 7 bases, with 26 bases left between them. CDR3 bases: TGTGCCACCAGCAGAGTGGCGGTGCGGGGTGTGGAGCAGTACTTC. This encodes CATSRVAVRGVEQYF. Together with reference TRBV2 and TRBJ2-7, the CDR3 gives the full variable domain: EPEVTQTPSHQVTQMGQEVILRCVPISNHLYFYWYRQILGQKVEFLVSFYNNEISEKSEIFDDQFSVERPDGSNFTLKIRSTKLEDSAMYFCATSRVAVRGVEQYFGPGTRLTVT.

In the case of this clonotype: One junction end disagrees with the germline gene, perhaps due to a read error. The rearrangement uses TRBV11-2 and TRBJ2-7; 9 bases match TRBD1. Per germline, CDR1 SGHAT and CDR2 FQNNGV. CDR3 length equals 15 residues. CDR3 residues: CASSLGSGQGGEQHF. The CDR3 DNA reads TGTGCCAGCAGCTTAGGCTCGGGACAGGGCGGCGAGCAGCACTTC. The full variable domain, completed using reference TRBV11-2 and TRBJ2-7, is EAGVAQSPRYKIIEKRQSVAFWCNPISGHATLYWYQQILGQGPKLLIQFQNNGVVDDSQLPKDRFSAERLKGVDSTLKIQPAKLEDSAVYLCASSLGSGQGGEQHFGPGTRLTVT.

J is TRBJ2-7 and V is TRBV19, with 10 bases lining up with TRBD1. The CDR3 totals 15 residues. V lost 8 bases and J lost 3; bases outside the gene matches: 10. Germline loops: CDR1 LNHDA, CDR2 SQIVND (reference sequence). The CDR3 loop reads CASGPGQGNIYEQYF. Here the CDR3 DNA reads TGTGCCAGTGGTCCGGGACAGGGGAACATCTACGAGCAGTACTTC.

The table lists this clonotype with a count of one. This chain joins TRBV9 and TRBJ1-2; the match to TRBD1 covers 7 bases. This CDR3 has 13 residues. With 4 bases clipped from V and 6 bases from J, the junction kept 6 bases outside the gene matches. Germline lookup yields CDR1 SGDLS and CDR2 YYNGEE. The CDR3 spells CASSPGDRDGYTF. The CDR3 DNA is TGTGCCAGCAGCCCGGGAGACAGGGATGGCTACACCTTC.

The chain carries TRBV25-1 and TRBJ1-4; perhaps TRBD1 as D (6 bases). Per the germline V gene, CDR1 is MGHDK and CDR2 is SYGVNS. V was pared by 1 base and J by 4 bases, with 10 bases between. The CDR3 has 15 amino acids. CDR3 bases: TGTGCCAGCAGTGAATCGGGGGCGCGTAATGAAAAACTGTTTTTT. Translating it yields CASSESGARNEKLFF. Variable domain in full (rest from reference TRBV25-1 and TRBJ1-4): EADIYQTPRYLVIGTGKKITLECSQTMGHDKMYWYQQDPGMELHLIHYSYGVNSTEKGDLSSESTVSRIRTEHFPLTLESARPSHTSQYLCASSESGARNEKLFFGSGTQLSVL.

The chain uses TRBV19 and TRBJ2-7; the D is unclear. The CDR3 totals 14 residues. V lost 6 bases and J 1 base, leaving 13 bases between the germline ends. The germline CDR1 and CDR2 sequences are LNHDA and SQIVND (reference sequence). In nucleotides, the CDR3 is TGTGCCAGTAGCCTCGCCACAGAATCCTACGAGCAGTACTTC. Its translation is CASSLATESYEQYF.